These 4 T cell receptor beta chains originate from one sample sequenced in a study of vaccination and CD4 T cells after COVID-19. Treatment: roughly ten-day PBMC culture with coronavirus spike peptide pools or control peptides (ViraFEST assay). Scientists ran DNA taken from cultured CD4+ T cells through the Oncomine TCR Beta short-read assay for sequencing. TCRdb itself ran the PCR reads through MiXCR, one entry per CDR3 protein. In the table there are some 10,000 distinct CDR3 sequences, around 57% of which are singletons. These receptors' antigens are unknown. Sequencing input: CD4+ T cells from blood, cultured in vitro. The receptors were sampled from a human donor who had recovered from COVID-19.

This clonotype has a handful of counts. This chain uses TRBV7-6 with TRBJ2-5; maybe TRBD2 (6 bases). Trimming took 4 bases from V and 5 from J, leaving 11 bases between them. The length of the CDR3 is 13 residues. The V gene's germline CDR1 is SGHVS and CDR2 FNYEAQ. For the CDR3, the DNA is TGTGCCAGCAGCTCACGGGAGAGGGAGACCCAGTACTTC. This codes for CASSSRERETQYF. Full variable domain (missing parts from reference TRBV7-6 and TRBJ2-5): GAGVSQSPRYKVTKRGQDVALRCDPISGHVSLYWYRQALGQGPEFLTYFNYEAQQDKSGLPNDRFSAERPEGSISTLTIQRTEQRDSAMYRCASSSRERETQYFGPGTRLLVL.

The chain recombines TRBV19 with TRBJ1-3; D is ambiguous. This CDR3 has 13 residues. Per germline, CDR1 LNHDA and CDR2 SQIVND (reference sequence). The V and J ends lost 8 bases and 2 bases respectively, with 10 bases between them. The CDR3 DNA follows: TGTGCCAGTGACACCATGGCTGGAAACACCATATATTTT. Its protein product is CASDTMAGNTIYF.

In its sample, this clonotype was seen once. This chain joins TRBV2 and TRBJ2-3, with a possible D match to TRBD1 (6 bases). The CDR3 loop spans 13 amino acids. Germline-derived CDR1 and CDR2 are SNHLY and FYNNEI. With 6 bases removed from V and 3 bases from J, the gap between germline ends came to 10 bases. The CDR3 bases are TGTGCCAGCAGATCAGGGGTTACAGATACGCAGTATTTT. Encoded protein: CASRSGVTDTQYF.

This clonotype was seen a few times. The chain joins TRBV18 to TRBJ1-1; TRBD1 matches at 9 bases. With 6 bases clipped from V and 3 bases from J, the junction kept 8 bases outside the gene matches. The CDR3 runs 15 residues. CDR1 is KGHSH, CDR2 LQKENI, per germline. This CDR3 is CASSTPGQGHTEAFF. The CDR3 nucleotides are TGTGCCAGCTCGACACCGGGACAGGGCCACACTGAAGCTTTCTTT.